A single count supports the clone carrying this T cell receptor beta chain. The method was immunoSEQ multiplex PCR; TCRdb's version includes in-frame clones alone and lacks a portion of them. The data hold about 510,000 clones, with less than 96% observed a single time. The data stem from a study of shared clonotypes between healthy human individuals. This sequence originates from a woman aged 25 to 39 in good health. Material for sequencing was naive CD4+ T cells sorted from blood. Subset: CD45RA+ positively selected.

CDR3 residues: CASWVPAGAGSYNEQFF. In nucleotides, the CDR3 is TGTGCCAGCTGGGTCCCGGCGGGGGCGGGCTCCTACAATGAGCAGTTCTTC. The chain combines TRBV27 with TRBJ2-1; possible D gene TRBD2, 7 bases. Germline V gene lookup returns CDR1 MNHEY and CDR2 SMNVEV (reference sequence). The CDR3 is 17 amino acids. V was pared by 8 bases and J by 0 bases, with 20 bases between.